The 2 T cell receptor beta chains presented below share a single source sample, sequenced in a study of CD8+CD57+ T cells in acquired aplastic anemia. The template for TCR beta VDJ and CDR3 sequence profiling was genomic DNA. TCRdb reprocessed the reads with MiXCR, giving one entry per CDR3 protein. The table shows roughly 260,000 distinct CDR3 sequences, with 40% to 50% occurring only once. Patients selected for sequencing had displayed CD8+CD57+ cell expansion by flow cytometry. Sequenced sample: sorted CD4+, CD8+, or CD8+CD57+ T cells (not recorded which) from PBMCs. The receptors here all came from a human donor with aplastic anemia.

This clonotype was recorded many times. This chain joins TRBV9 and TRBJ1-1, with D uncertain. The germline gives CDR1 SGDLS, CDR2 YYNGEE. The CDR3 runs to 15 residues. Trimming left V 4 bases short and J 1 base short, with 14 bases between. The CDR3 region has the DNA TGTGCCAGCAGCCCAGCGACACTTTGGAACACTGAAGCTTTCTTT. Its translation is CASSPATLWNTEAFF.

This rearrangement joins TRBV4-2 to TRBJ1-2; 9 bases are shared with TRBD1. Germline CDR1 reads LGHNA; CDR2 reads YNFKEQ. The ends lost 6 bases at V and 2 bases at J; junction bases unmatched: 7. This CDR3 is built from 15 residues. The DNA of the CDR3 is TGTGCCAGCAGGACCCCCGGGACAGGGAACTATGGCTACACCTTC. Translating gives CASRTPGTGNYGYTF.